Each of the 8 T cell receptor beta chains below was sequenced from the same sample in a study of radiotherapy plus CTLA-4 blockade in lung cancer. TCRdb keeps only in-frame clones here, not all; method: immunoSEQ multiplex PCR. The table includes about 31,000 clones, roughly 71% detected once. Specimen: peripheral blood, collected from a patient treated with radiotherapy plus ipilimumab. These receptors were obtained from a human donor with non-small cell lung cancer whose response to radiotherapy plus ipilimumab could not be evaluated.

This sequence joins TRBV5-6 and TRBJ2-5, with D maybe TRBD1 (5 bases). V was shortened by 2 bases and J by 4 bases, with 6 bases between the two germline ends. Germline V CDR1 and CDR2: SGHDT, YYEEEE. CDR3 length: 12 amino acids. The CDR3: CASSLGVETQYF. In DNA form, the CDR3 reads TGTGCCAGCAGCTTAGGGGTAGAGACCCAGTACTTC.

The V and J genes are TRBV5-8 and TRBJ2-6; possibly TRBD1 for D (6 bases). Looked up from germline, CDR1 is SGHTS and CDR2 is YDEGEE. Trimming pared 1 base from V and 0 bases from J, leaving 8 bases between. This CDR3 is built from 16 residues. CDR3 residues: CASSLPGASGANVLTF. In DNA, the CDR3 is TGTGCCAGCAGCTTGCCAGGGGCCTCTGGGGCCAACGTCCTGACTTTC. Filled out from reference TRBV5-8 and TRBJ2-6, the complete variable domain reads EAGVTQSPTHLIKTRGQQATLRCSPISGHTSVYWYQQALGLGLQFLLWYDEGEERNRGNFPPRFSGRQFPNYSSELNVNALELEDSALYLCASSLPGASGANVLTFGAGSRLTVL.

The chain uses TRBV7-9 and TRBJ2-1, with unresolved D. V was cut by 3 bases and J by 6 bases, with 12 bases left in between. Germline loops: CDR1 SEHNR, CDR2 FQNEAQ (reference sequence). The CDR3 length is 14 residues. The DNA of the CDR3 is TGTGCCAGCAGCTTTGGCTCACCCTTCAATGAGCAGTTCTTC. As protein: CASSFGSPFNEQFF.

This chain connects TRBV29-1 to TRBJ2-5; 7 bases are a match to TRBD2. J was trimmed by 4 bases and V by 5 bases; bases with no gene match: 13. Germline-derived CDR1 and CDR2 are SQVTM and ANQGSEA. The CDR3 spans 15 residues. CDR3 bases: TGCAGCGTTCCGGATCTTAAGCGGGGTATAGAGACCCAGTACTTC. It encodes CSVPDLKRGIETQYF.

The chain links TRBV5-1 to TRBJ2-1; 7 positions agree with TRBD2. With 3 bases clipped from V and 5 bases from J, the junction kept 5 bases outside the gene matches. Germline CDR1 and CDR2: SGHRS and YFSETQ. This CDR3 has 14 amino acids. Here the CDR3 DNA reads TGCGCCAGCAGCTGGGGCGGGAGCAACAATGAGCAGTTCTTC. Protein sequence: CASSWGGSNNEQFF.

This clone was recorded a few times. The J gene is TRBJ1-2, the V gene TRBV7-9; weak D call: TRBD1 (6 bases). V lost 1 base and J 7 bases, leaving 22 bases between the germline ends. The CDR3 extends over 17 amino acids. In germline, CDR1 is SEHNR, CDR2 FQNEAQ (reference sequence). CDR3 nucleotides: TGTGCCAGCAGCTTAGGAGGGGGTGAGGTCCTTTTTCGTGGCTACACCTTC. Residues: CASSLGGGEVLFRGYTF.

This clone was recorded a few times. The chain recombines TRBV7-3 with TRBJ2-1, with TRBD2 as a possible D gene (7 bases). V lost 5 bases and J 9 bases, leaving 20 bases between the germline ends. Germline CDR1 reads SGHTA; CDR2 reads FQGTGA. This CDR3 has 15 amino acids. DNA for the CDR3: TGTGCCAGCAGCCCCCGGGGGGCGGGAGAGGCTGAGCAGTTCTTC. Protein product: CASSPRGAGEAEQFF.

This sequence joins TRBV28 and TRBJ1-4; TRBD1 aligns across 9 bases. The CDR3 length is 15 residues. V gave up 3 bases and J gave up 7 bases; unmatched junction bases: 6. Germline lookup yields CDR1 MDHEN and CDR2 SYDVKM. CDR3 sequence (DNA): TGTGCCAGCAGTTTTCCTGGGACAGGGAGTGAAAAACTGTTTTTT. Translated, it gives CASSFPGTGSEKLFF.